This is a list of T cell receptor beta chains from one sample in a study of cytomegalovirus exposure and HLA in healthy donors. Assay: immunoSEQ multiplex PCR; the TCRdb copy retains only in-frame clones and omits some. Of about 160,000 clones listed, 75% to 85% are singletons. Sequences were obtained from PBMCs. These receptors were obtained from a man aged 50-59 years in good health and CMV-seropositive. The CDR3 runs from the conserved cysteine through the conserved F or W. The order of the fields is V gene, D gene, J gene, clone size, CDR3 protein, CDR3 DNA. D genes are given only for firm matches. Clone size is given for some rows only: seen once, a few or many times, or a class if the clone is expanded.

V: TRBV9; D: .; J: TRBJ1-2; size: .; CDR3: CASSGTGQGFLNYGYTF; DNA: TGTGCCAGCAGTGGAACGGGCCAGGGCTTCCTTAACTATGGCTACACCTTC
V: TRBV7-9; D: .; J: TRBJ1-1; size: .; CDR3: CASSFNVNTEAFF; DNA: TGTGCCAGCAGCTTTAATGTGAACACTGAAGCTTTCTTT
V: TRBV18; D: .; J: TRBJ2-1; size: .; CDR3: CASYQRKSAYEEQFF; DNA: TGTGCCAGCTATCAACGAAAAAGCGCCTACGAGGAGCAGTTCTTC
V: TRBV19; D: .; J: TRBJ1-2; size: .; CDR3: CASSMGSANNYGYTF; DNA: TGTGCCAGTAGTATGGGCTCCGCGAATAACTATGGCTACACCTTC
V: TRBV4-1; D: TRBD1; J: TRBJ2-3; size: .; CDR3: CASSQDPEATGLEDTQYF; DNA: TGCGCCAGCAGCCAAGATCCAGAGGCGACAGGGCTGGAAGATACGCAGTATTTT
V: TRBV30; D: .; J: TRBJ2-7; size: .; CDR3: CAWKRGGWDEQYF; DNA: TGTGCCTGGAAGAGGGGGGGATGGGACGAGCAGTACTTC
V: TRBV20-1; D: .; J: TRBJ1-1; size: .; CDR3: CSARRGEAFF; DNA: TGCAGTGCTAGAAGGGGAGAAGCTTTCTTT
V: TRBV6-6; D: .; J: TRBJ1-5; size: .; CDR3: CASSGGPQGGNQPQHF; DNA: TGTGCCAGCAGTGGAGGGCCTCAGGGTGGCAATCAGCCCCAGCATTTT
V: TRBV18; D: TRBD1; J: TRBJ1-2; size: .; CDR3: CASSPWDRGRDYGYTF; DNA: TGTGCCAGCTCACCTTGGGACAGGGGGCGTGACTATGGCTACACCTTC
V: TRBV4-1; D: .; J: TRBJ2-1; size: .; CDR3: CASSQERGSSYNEQFF; DNA: TGCGCCAGCAGCCAAGAACGGGGGAGCTCCTACAATGAGCAGTTCTTC
V: TRBV6-5; D: .; J: TRBJ2-5; size: .; CDR3: CASSYENPRETQYF; DNA: TGTGCCAGCAGTTACGAGAACCCCCGAGAGACCCAGTACTTC
V: TRBV2; D: TRBD2; J: TRBJ2-5; size: .; CDR3: CASSSPLAGIEETQYF; DNA: TGTGCCAGCAGTTCCCCTCTAGCGGGAATAGAGGAGACCCAGTACTTC
V: TRBV27; D: .; J: TRBJ2-2; size: .; CDR3: CASSLRQTNTGELFF; DNA: TGTGCCAGCAGTTTGAGACAGACAAACACCGGGGAGCTGTTTTTT
V: TRBV6-5; D: TRBD1; J: TRBJ1-1; size: .; CDR3: CASSYDRARTEAFF; DNA: TGTGCCAGCAGTTACGACAGGGCTAGAACTGAAGCTTTCTTT
V: TRBV19; D: .; J: TRBJ2-3; size: .; CDR3: CASSIGGGTDTQYF; DNA: TGTGCCAGTAGTATAGGAGGCGGCACAGATACGCAGTATTTT
V: TRBV6-5; D: .; J: TRBJ1-3; size: .; CDR3: CASRGLGNTIYF; DNA: TGTGCCAGCAGGGGCTTAGGAAACACCATATATTTT
V: TRBV2; D: TRBD1; J: TRBJ1-5; size: .; CDR3: CASSEGAGGTQPQHF; DNA: TGTGCCAGCAGTGAAGGTGCAGGGGGGACTCAGCCCCAGCATTTT
V: TRBV12-5; D: .; J: TRBJ1-5; size: few; CDR3: CASGLAKTGNQPQHF; DNA: TGTGCTAGTGGTTTGGCAAAGACAGGCAATCAGCCCCAGCATTTT
V: TRBV27; D: TRBD1; J: TRBJ2-2; size: .; CDR3: CASSLSTTGVITGELFF; DNA: TGTGCCAGCAGTTTATCAACGACAGGGGTCATCACCGGGGAGCTGTTTTTT
V: TRBV4-1; D: TRBD1; J: TRBJ2-5; size: .; CDR3: CASSQTGTADETQYF; DNA: TGCGCCAGCAGCCAGACCGGGACAGCAGATGAGACCCAGTACTTC
V: TRBV9; D: TRBD1; J: TRBJ1-6; size: .; CDR3: CASSDPGTGASSPLHF; DNA: TGTGCCAGCAGCGACCCCGGGACAGGGGCTTCCTCACCCCTCCACTTT
V: TRBV30; D: .; J: TRBJ1-1; size: medium-sized; CDR3: CAWSDGANTEAFF; DNA: TGTGCCTGGAGTGATGGGGCGAACACTGAAGCTTTCTTT
V: TRBV2; D: .; J: TRBJ2-5; size: .; CDR3: CASSGSSQETQYF; DNA: TGTGCCAGCAGTGGGAGTTCCCAAGAGACCCAGTACTTC
V: TRBV5-4; D: TRBD2; J: TRBJ2-5; size: .; CDR3: CASSRRGTSAETQYF; DNA: TGTGCCAGCAGCCGCCGCGGGACTAGCGCAGAGACCCAGTACTTC
V: TRBV14; D: TRBD1; J: TRBJ2-7; size: .; CDR3: CASSQLGQGYEQYF; DNA: TGTGCCAGCAGCCAACTTGGACAGGGCTACGAGCAGTACTTC
V: TRBV5-5; D: TRBD1; J: TRBJ1-6; size: .; CDR3: CASSPRENRGSQSPLHF; DNA: TGTGCCAGCAGCCCTCGGGAAAACAGGGGGAGTCAATCACCCCTCCACTTT
V: TRBV12-5; D: .; J: TRBJ1-3; size: .; CDR3: CASGLPSGNTIYF; DNA: TGTGCTAGTGGTTTGCCTTCTGGAAACACCATATATTTT
V: TRBV6-6; D: TRBD1; J: TRBJ2-2; size: .; CDR3: CASTSGGAAGELFF; DNA: TGTGCCAGCACGTCAGGGGGCGCCGCCGGGGAGCTGTTTTTT
V: TRBV7-8; D: TRBD1; J: TRBJ1-1; size: .; CDR3: CASSLAELRQGVNTEAFF; DNA: TGTGCCAGCAGCTTAGCGGAACTGAGGCAGGGGGTGAACACTGAAGCTTTCTTT
V: TRBV19; D: .; J: TRBJ1-1; size: .; CDR3: CASNERNTEAFF; DNA: TGTGCCAGTAACGAGAGGAACACTGAAGCTTTCTTT
V: TRBV6-5; D: TRBD1; J: TRBJ1-1; size: .; CDR3: CASSYRDRGGEAFF; DNA: TGTGCCAGCAGTTACCGGGACAGGGGTGGTGAAGCTTTCTTT
V: TRBV19; D: .; J: TRBJ2-5; size: .; CDR3: CASSHGAETQYF; DNA: TGTGCCAGTAGTCATGGGGCCGAGACCCAGTACTTC
V: TRBV7-9; D: .; J: TRBJ2-5; size: .; CDR3: CASSLGGSLQETQYF; DNA: TGTGCCAGCAGCTTAGGTGGGAGCCTCCAAGAGACCCAGTACTTC
V: TRBV6-5; D: .; J: TRBJ1-6; size: .; CDR3: CASTDRSSYNSPLHF; DNA: TGTGCCAGCACCGACCGGAGCTCCTATAATTCACCCCTCCACTTT
V: TRBV25-1; D: .; J: TRBJ1-1; size: few; CDR3: CASSHGGAYTEAFF; DNA: TGTGCCAGCAGTCACGGGGGGGCCTACACTGAAGCTTTCTTT
V: TRBV7-8; D: TRBD2; J: TRBJ2-3; size: .; CDR3: CASSFAGAIDTQYF; DNA: TGTGCCAGCAGCTTTGCGGGAGCGATAGATACGCAGTATTTT
V: TRBV28; D: TRBD1; J: TRBJ1-5; size: .; CDR3: CASSSGTGDNQPQHF; DNA: TGTGCCAGCAGTTCCGGGACAGGGGACAATCAGCCCCAGCATTTT
V: TRBV10-1; D: TRBD2; J: TRBJ2-3; size: once; CDR3: CASSDLLAGGTDTQYF; DNA: TGCGCCAGCAGTGATTTACTAGCGGGGGGCACAGATACGCAGTATTTT
V: TRBV19; D: .; J: TRBJ1-2; size: .; CDR3: CASSSAGTGSYGYTF; DNA: TGTGCCAGTAGTAGCGCCGGAACAGGGAGCTATGGCTACACCTTC
V: TRBV7-8; D: TRBD2; J: TRBJ2-3; size: .; CDR3: CASTSTSGPEDTQYF; DNA: TGTGCCAGCACCTCGACTAGCGGCCCCGAAGATACGCAGTATTTT
V: TRBV7-8; D: .; J: TRBJ1-2; size: .; CDR3: CASSSLTGINGYTF; DNA: TGTGCCAGCAGCTCCTTAACAGGGATTAATGGCTACACCTTC
V: TRBV11-2; D: TRBD2; J: TRBJ2-5; size: .; CDR3: CASSLGRGGTQETQYF; DNA: TGTGCCAGCAGCTTAGGTCGCGGGGGGACGCAAGAGACCCAGTACTTC
V: TRBV7-6; D: .; J: TRBJ2-7; size: .; CDR3: CASSLTGTGTYEQYF; DNA: TGTGCCAGCAGCTTAACCGGGACTGGGACCTACGAGCAGTACTTC
V: TRBV10-3; D: .; J: TRBJ2-4; size: .; CDR3: CAISERSGERNIQYF; DNA: TGTGCCATCAGTGAGAGAAGTGGGGAGAGAAACATTCAGTACTTC
V: TRBV6-1; D: TRBD1; J: TRBJ1-5; size: .; CDR3: CASSATPPGGFQPQHF; DNA: TGTGCCAGCAGTGCGACCCCGCCAGGGGGGTTCCAGCCCCAGCATTTT
V: TRBV27; D: .; J: TRBJ1-4; size: .; CDR3: CASSLAVSNEKLFF; DNA: TGTGCCAGCAGTTTAGCAGTCTCTAATGAAAAACTGTTTTTT
V: TRBV19; D: TRBD1; J: TRBJ1-1; size: .; CDR3: CASSIILGQDLNTEAFF; DNA: TGTGCCAGTAGTATCATCCTCGGACAGGACCTGAACACTGAAGCTTTCTTT
V: TRBV6-1; D: .; J: TRBJ1-1; size: many; CDR3: CASSEAGQRGTEAFF; DNA: TGTGCCAGCAGTGAAGCGGGCCAAAGAGGGACTGAAGCTTTCTTT
V: TRBV6-5; D: TRBD1; J: TRBJ2-7; size: .; CDR3: CASSYPGGVYEQYF; DNA: TGTGCCAGCAGTTACCCAGGGGGTGTGTACGAGCAGTACTTC
V: TRBV18; D: TRBD1; J: TRBJ2-7; size: .; CDR3: CASSPLRTGFYEQYF; DNA: TGTGCCAGCTCACCACTCAGGACAGGGTTTTACGAGCAGTACTTC
V: TRBV5-6; D: TRBD1; J: TRBJ2-7; size: .; CDR3: CASSLWGQGVYEQYF; DNA: TGTGCCAGCAGCTTGTGGGGACAGGGAGTATACGAGCAGTACTTC
V: TRBV10-3; D: TRBD2; J: TRBJ2-2; size: .; CDR3: CAISEGLAGVNGELFF; DNA: TGTGCCATCAGTGAGGGGCTAGCGGGAGTTAACGGGGAGCTGTTTTTT
V: TRBV7-3; D: .; J: TRBJ1-6; size: .; CDR3: CASSSRGGSISPLHF; DNA: TGTGCCAGCAGCTCCCGGGGGGGATCGATTTCACCCCTCCACTTT